The T cell receptor (beta chain) described here comes from a study of spatial heterogeneity in lung cancer. Turning to the study itself: Raw reads showed each unique TCR and UMI combination turning up more than ten times on average.

This clonotype was counted at least ten times. Using its own MiXCR run on the 5' RACE reads, TCRdb lists one record per CDR3 protein. The sample has 39,000 or so distinct CDR3 sequences, around 3.3% seen once. Noted time point: sample taken at primary tumor resection. Samples were obtained from about 75 donors, all untreated early-stage non-small cell lung cancer patients. The input material, whole RNA from tumor, nontumor lung or frozen PBMC, was sequenced unsorted. There are 18 residues in the CDR3. The V gene end was trimmed by 3 bases and the J gene end by 8 bases; junction bases not matched to a gene: 16. From germline, CDR1 is SEHNR and CDR2 FQNEAQ (reference sequence).

The TCR originated in a male donor with early-stage non-small cell lung cancer. This chain uses TRBV7-9 with TRBJ1-1; TRBD1 matches 12 bases. Sequencing used normal lung tissue next to the tumor, obtained at surgery. This CDR3 reads CASSFSGPRDRGLREAFF. CDR3 DNA sequence: TGTGCCAGCAGCTTCAGTGGTCCCCGGGACAGGGGGCTAAGGGAAGCTTTCTTT.